This TCR beta chain was observed in a study of blood T cell repertoires in COVID-19 (TCRdb year 2020). About the investigation overall: The collaborator samples originated in the United States, Italy and Spain and spanned the acute and convalescent phases of COVID-19. A de-identified subject ID, COVID-19 status, age in years and sex were almost always included in the sample metadata. The material from the prospective study consisted of cDNA or gDNA derived from T cells, B-cell-depleted T cells, or PBMCs. Where available, HLA class I and class II types were obtained from metadata supplied by the sample provider rather than from assay-based typing. Samples came from the ongoing ImmuneRACE study (first 160 participants) plus 1,254 subjects from 6 global collaborators. The dataset comprised deeply sampled blood TCRbeta repertoires from subjects exposed to, actively infected with, or recovered from COVID-19. The repertoires were made available in a free public database intended to serve as a resource for research on the immune response to SARS-CoV-2.

TCRbeta CDR3 regions were amplified from genomic DNA using the immunoSEQ Assay, a bias-controlled multiplex PCR. Per the original workflow: Within the assay, amplification of reference gene primers was used to estimate how many nucleated cells each sample contained. Sequence reads were collapsed and filtered to measure the absolute abundance of every unique TCRbeta CDR3 rearrangement. For each sample, productive Simpson clonality was calculated by taking the square root of Simpson's diversity index across productive rearrangements. In TCRdb, the immuneACCESS table is reduced to in-frame sequences with V and J assigned. These tables do not hold every clone; where another copy was compared, an unresolved V gene accounts for under half, and the others remain unexplained. That table furnishes V, J and clone size, whereas the DNA furnished D and trimming. The sample table holds about 97,000 clones, of which around 87% were seen once. The ten largest clones capture around 3% of the sample.

Including the terminal cysteine and phenylalanine, the CDR3 comprises 14 residues. The only DNA kept is the CDR3, 42 bases in frame from the first base. The germline V gene supplies CDR1 WSHSY and CDR2 SAAADI. V lost 0 bases and J lost 4 bases; the stretch between them is 9 bases long. Broad study findings and their caveats: The quantity of clinical and demographic metadata differed by source and by participant and was supplied without curation.

In this sample, this clone turned up a few times. Its recognized antigen is unknown. Base qualities are not at hand, and no much larger clone is one base apart. Whole blood was collected in K2EDTA tubes by collaborating institutions according to the institutions' own protocols. For TCRbeta analysis, collaborators shipped samples as frozen whole blood, isolated PBMCs, or DNA extracted from either of those sample types. This sequence was found in a man aged 45-65 years with active or convalescent COVID-19. The sequenced sample consisted of peripheral blood. The chain joins TRBV10-2 to TRBJ1-2; perhaps TRBD1 is the D gene, with 5 bases matching. The CDR3 reads CASSESAGIYGYTF. The DNA reads TGCGCCAGCAGTGAGTCGGCAGGGATCTATGGCTACACCTTC.